This T cell receptor (beta chain) derives from a study of identical twins. Study-wide results and limits: Insertion counts were lower in abundant cord blood beta clonotypes, a trend that memory repertoires did not show. Partly confounded zero-insertion analyses could result from invariant MAIT and iNKT cells.

Comment on this clonotype: Its specificity is unknown.

Per germline, CDR1 DFQATT and CDR2 SNEGSKA (reference sequence). J was trimmed by 2 bases and V by 1 base; bases with no gene match: 5. The CDR3 loop spans 14 amino acids. TCRdb used MiXCR to reprocess the 5' RACE reads, holding one entry per CDR3 protein. Of around 1.7 million distinct CDR3 sequences in the sample, less than 35% were seen once. V is TRBV20-1 and J is TRBJ2-7; 7 nucleotides match TRBD2. The specimen was cord blood. The clonotype originates from a newborn girl in good health. The CDR3 spells CSARGGLAAYEQYF. CDR3 nucleotides: TGCAGTGCTAGAGGGGGTCTAGCGGCCTACGAGCAGTACTTC.